These 9 T cell receptor beta chains were sequenced from one sample in a study of T cells in women clearing cervical HPV infection. Libraries were prepared by immunoSEQ multiplex PCR; TCRdb keeps only in-frame clonotypes and omits some of them. This table holds over 15,000 clones. Sample: blood buffy coat. The receptors come from a woman aged 18 to 75 with a cervical HPV16 infection that either progressed to CIN3+ or cleared (not recorded which).

Of note for this clone: Coverage ceases 3 residues before the CDR3 finishes, and the germline J gene fills in the end. This chain joins TRBV20-1 and TRBJ2-5; possibly TRBD1 for D (6 bases). Germline V gives CDR1 DFQATT, CDR2 SNEGSKA (reference sequence). Trimming pared 0 bases from V and 1 base from J, leaving 12 bases between. The CDR3 is 15 residues long. The covered CDR3 bases are TGCAGTGCTAGAGACGGGACACAGATCCAAGAGACC. Its translation is CSARDGTQIQET. The whole CDR3 protein reads CSARDGTQIQETQYF.

As to this clone: The read comes to an end 3 residues before the CDR3 does, leaving the germline J gene to fill in the end. The chain couples TRBV7-9 to TRBJ1-5; 7 bases fit TRBD1. This CDR3 contains 15 residues. Trimming cost V 3 bases and J 3 bases; bases outside gene matches: 5. Germline V gene lookup returns CDR1 SEHNR and CDR2 FQNEAQ (reference sequence). Partial CDR3 DNA: TGTGCCAGCAGCTTCGACAGGGCGACCAATCAGCCC. Translating gives CASSFDRATNQP. The CDR3 in its entirety is CASSFDRATNQPQHF.

CDR3 bases read: TGTGCCAGCAGTGGTATGGGATTAGGGGTTGGC. Translating it yields CASSGMGLGVG. The whole CDR3 sequence is CASSGMGLGVGYTF. The V gene is TRBV2, the J gene TRBJ1-2, with TRBD1 as a possible D gene (5 bases). The read ends 3 residues shy of where the CDR3 ends; the end is completed using the germline J gene. Germline V gene lookup returns CDR1 SNHLY and CDR2 FYNNEI. V was trimmed by 4 bases and J by 7 bases, leaving 16 bases between them. There are 14 residues in the CDR3.

In the case of this clone: The read terminates 3 residues before the CDR3 end, so the remaining end is supplied by the germline J gene. V gene TRBV5-5 combines with J gene TRBJ1-1; 9 nucleotides line up with TRBD1. After removal of 0 bases from V and 4 bases from J, the junction contained 4 bases not matched to a gene. Germline V gene lookup returns CDR1 SGHKS and CDR2 YYEKEE (reference sequence). The CDR3 runs 15 residues. Incomplete CDR3 DNA: TGTGCCAGCAGCTTGGACAGGGGGCGGAGCACTGAA. Translation gives CASSLDRGRSTE. The full-length CDR3 reads as CASSLDRGRSTEAFF.

The CDR3 loop reads CASARDRGSGNTIYF. The DNA read from the CDR3 is TGTGCCAGCGCTCGCGACAGGGGGTCTGGAAACACC. The chain employs TRBV2 and TRBJ1-3, with 9 bases aligning to TRBD1. Read coverage stops 3 residues before the CDR3 terminus; the germline J gene supplies the remainder. Trimming removed 8 bases from V and 1 base from J; junction bases left unmatched: 6. The CDR3 is 15 residues long. Germline V gives CDR1 SNHLY, CDR2 FYNNEI.

About this clone itself: The observed sequence ends 3 residues before the CDR3 terminus, with the missing tail filled in from the germline J gene. The chain combines TRBV2 with TRBJ1-4, with TRBD1 identical over 8 bases. The germline V gene has CDR1 SNHLY and CDR2 FYNNEI. J gave up 7 bases and V 8 bases, and 6 bases lay outside the gene matches. This CDR3 contains 13 residues. Incomplete CDR3 DNA: TGTGCCAGCGTGACAGGGGCCGGTGAAAAA. Protein product: CASVTGAGEK. The full CDR3 protein reads CASVTGAGEKLFF.

In the case of this clone: The read terminates 3 residues ahead of where the CDR3 ends, so the germline J gene completes it. This chain joins TRBV18 and TRBJ1-1; 7 nucleotides match TRBD1. The CDR3 sequence is 15 residues long. Germline-derived CDR1 and CDR2 are KGHSH and LQKENI. Losses at the gene ends were 3 bases for V and 4 bases for J; bases not matched to a gene: 8. This CDR3 reads CASSPRQGETTEAFF. The covered CDR3 bases are TGTGCCAGCTCACCGCGACAGGGAGAGACCACTGAA.

Worth noting for this clone: Read data end 3 residues before the CDR3 end; the end is taken from the germline J gene. The chain combines TRBV20-1 with TRBJ2-7; 7 nucleotides agree with TRBD1. V lost 2 bases to trimming and J lost 3 bases; unmatched junction nucleotides: 7. Germline-derived CDR1 and CDR2 are DFQATT and SNEGSKA (reference sequence). This CDR3 is built from 14 residues. CDR3 protein: CSARLSAGGYEQYF. The CDR3 DNA, read in part, is TGCAGTGCTAGACTCTCGGCAGGGGGCTACGAG.

About this clone: The read halts 3 residues ahead of the CDR3 end, with the missing end drawn from the germline J gene. This rearrangement joins TRBV5-4 to TRBJ1-1, with 7 nucleotides matching TRBD1. J was trimmed by 6 bases and V by 4 bases; bases with no gene match: 12. Germline V gives CDR1 SGHNT, CDR2 YYREEE (reference sequence). This CDR3 has 15 residues. CDR3 DNA (partial): TGTGCCAGCAGCCAACGAGAGGGGGCTGTTGCTGAA. Encoded protein: CASSQREGAVAE. The whole CDR3 is CASSQREGAVAEAFF.